This T cell receptor beta chain was obtained from a study of a mutant IDH1 vaccine in newly diagnosed glioma. Study in general: Patients came in for eight vaccinations, in weeks 1, 3, 5, 7, 11, 15, 19 and 23. Patients began vaccination 4-6 weeks after radiotherapy alone, or with temozolomide cycles.

Measured with immunoSEQ multiplex PCR; TCRdb has only the in-frame clones, and not every one. The sample yields approximately 21,000 clones, 85% to 90% seen once. The length of the CDR3 is 15 residues. From germline, CDR1 is SGDLS and CDR2 YYNGEE. V was pared by 2 bases and J by 0 bases, with 10 bases between. On this clone: Its target is unknown.

Time point reported: week 11, during vaccination. The vaccine gave 300 ug of a 20-mer mutant IDH1 peptide subcutaneously per dose. The donors' diagnosis was new WHO grade 3 or 4 astrocytoma that was IDH1-mutant and ATRX-lost. The TCR comes from a woman in her 40s with glioma. This sequence joins TRBV9 and TRBJ2-3, with D uncertain. The starting material was PBMCs, obtained from a glioma patient whose treatment included an IDH1 peptide vaccine. The CDR3 protein is CASSVSPASTDTQYF. The CDR3 DNA sequence: TGTGCCAGCAGCGTCTCCCCTGCTAGCACAGATACGCAGTATTTT.